The 13 T cell receptor beta chains below all came from one sample that was sequenced in a study of identical twins. TCRdb used MiXCR to reprocess the 5' RACE reads, holding one entry per CDR3 protein. Of some 1,700,000 distinct CDR3 sequences listed, less than 35% were seen once; the top ten hold 0.27%. Sequenced: cord blood. The receptor source for this set is a newborn girl in good health.

The gene calls are TRBV5-1 and TRBJ2-2, with TRBD2 identical over 8 bases. The CDR3 length is 16 residues. Germline trimming cut 0 bases from V and 3 bases from J; bases unmatched to any gene: 4. Germline-derived CDR1 and CDR2 are SGHRS and YFSETQ. Here the CDR3 DNA reads TGCGCCAGCAGCTTGGACCAGCGGGGGTACACCGGGGAGCTGTTTTTT. Its translation: CASSLDQRGYTGELFF.

This clonotype was counted a single time. This may arise from a read error, as a much more abundant clone is one base away. The CDR3 sequence is CSVVRGRSTGTQYF. CDR3 sequence (DNA): TGCAGCGTTGTAAGGGGTCGGAGCACAGGTACGCAGTATTTT. The chain carries TRBV29-1 and TRBJ2-3, with D maybe TRBD1 (5 bases). CDR3 length equals 14 residues. Germline V gives CDR1 SQVTM, CDR2 ANQGSEA.

The CDR3 DNA sequence: TGCAGTGCTAGTGGGCTAGAGTACAATGAGCAGTTCTTC. Protein sequence: CSASGLEYNEQFF. The chain combines TRBV20-1 with TRBJ2-1; unclear D gene. The CDR3 contains 13 residues. Germline V gene data show CDR1 as DFQATT and CDR2 as SNEGSKA (reference sequence). V lost 3 bases and J 4 bases, leaving 10 bases between the germline ends.

The chain joins TRBV3-1 to TRBJ2-7, with 8 bases aligning to TRBD2. The DNA matches TRBJ2-5 better at its end, which makes the J call doubtful. The CDR3 is 12 amino acids. Germline CDR1 reads LGHDT; CDR2 reads YNNKEL (reference sequence). For the CDR3, the DNA is TGTGCCAGCGGTAGCGGGGCAGAGACCCAGTACTTC. This encodes CASGSGAETQYF.

This clonotype was observed a handful of times. The V gene is TRBV6-6, the J gene TRBJ1-4; D uncertain. This CDR3 region has 11 residues. The ends were cut back, 7 bases at V and 5 bases at J, with 5 bases in the middle. The germline V gene encodes CDR1 MNHNY and CDR2 SVGAGI (reference sequence). CDR3 protein: CASNLNEKLFF. The CDR3 coding sequence is TGTGCCAGCAACCTCAATGAAAAACTGTTTTTT.

This clonotype has a handful of counts. The chain recombines TRBV7-9 with TRBJ2-1; D gene ambiguous. CDR1 and CDR2 (germline): SEHNR, FQNEAQ (reference sequence). This CDR3 spans 13 amino acids. V was trimmed by 5 bases and J by 9 bases, leaving 14 bases between them. The CDR3 coding sequence is TGTGCCAGCAGCCCATCTTGGGCGGCTGAGCAGTTCTTC. It codes for CASSPSWAAEQFF.

The chain carries TRBV6-6 and TRBJ2-1, with TRBD2 matching over 13 bases. V lost 5 bases and J lost 9; bases outside the gene matches: 7. The CDR3 consists of 15 residues. The germline V gene encodes CDR1 MNHNY and CDR2 SVGAGI (reference sequence). Here the CDR3 reads CASSPTSGGAREQFF. The DNA for the CDR3 is TGTGCCAGCAGTCCCACTAGCGGGGGGGCACGTGAGCAGTTCTTC.

The table lists this clonotype with many counts. The rearrangement uses TRBV7-9 and TRBJ2-3; D may match TRBD1 or TRBD2 (5 bases each). Trimming cost V 1 base and J 3 bases, with 11 bases left between them. Germline V lookup: CDR1 SEHNR, CDR2 FQNEAQ (reference sequence). The CDR3 runs to 15 residues. The CDR3 loop reads CASSLVRGKTDTQYF. As DNA, the CDR3 is TGTGCCAGCAGCTTAGTGAGGGGAAAGACAGATACGCAGTATTTT.

A few counts support this clonotype. The J gene is TRBJ1-2, the V gene TRBV5-4, with D hard to call. The germline V gene has CDR1 SGHNT and CDR2 YYREEE (reference sequence). This CDR3 has 13 residues. Trimming pared 4 bases from V and 8 bases from J, leaving 15 bases between. For the CDR3, the DNA is TGTGCCAGCAGCGGTCGGGGAGGAAACGGCTACACCTTC. Translating it yields CASSGRGGNGYTF.

This clonotype was found a few times. CDR3 nucleotides: TGTGCCAGCAGTTTAGGCTCGGCGGGGGGGTATGGCTACACCTTC. It codes for CASSLGSAGGYGYTF. The chain employs TRBV28 and TRBJ1-2; maybe TRBD1 (5 bases). Trimming stripped 2 bases from V and 5 bases from J, with 15 bases between. This CDR3 is 15 amino acids long. In germline, CDR1 is MDHEN, CDR2 SYDVKM.

The chain recombines TRBV7-9 with TRBJ2-7; D might be TRBD1 or TRBD2, each matching 6 bases. The V and J ends lost 1 base and 2 bases respectively, with 12 bases between them. The germline V gene has CDR1 SEHNR and CDR2 FQNEAQ (reference sequence). The CDR3 sequence is 15 residues long. The CDR3 is CASSLGGTKTYEQYF. Written as DNA, the CDR3 is TGTGCCAGCAGCTTAGGCGGGACAAAAACCTACGAGCAGTACTTC.

In its sample, this clonotype was seen a few times. V and J are TRBV7-2 and TRBJ1-1; D is unresolved. The length of the CDR3 is 15 residues. The germline V gene has CDR1 SGHTA and CDR2 FQGNSA. V was trimmed by 2 bases and J by 3 bases, leaving 13 bases between them. The CDR3 DNA is TGTGCCAGCAGCTTAAACAGTCGGGGAGACACTGAAGCTTTCTTT. Translated: CASSLNSRGDTEAFF.

The chain has TRBV20-1 and TRBJ2-1, with D perhaps TRBD1 (5 bases). Germline CDR1 DFQATT, CDR2 SNEGSKA (reference sequence). This CDR3 has 13 residues. The V end lost 0 bases, the J end lost 8 bases, and 11 bases lay between the germline ends. CDR3 in DNA: TGCAGTGCTAGAGACAGGGCATTGTATGAGCAGTTCTTC. It encodes CSARDRALYEQFF.